These 20 T cell receptor beta chains share one sample of origin, sequenced in a study of blood T cell repertoires in COVID-19 (dated by TCRdb to 2019 to 2021). Receptor amplification or capture employed the immunoSEQ multiplex PCR assay. Sourced from immuneACCESS, this table was stored by TCRdb with only in-frame sequences that have V and J called. A share of the clones is absent; for the studies checked, an unresolved V gene accounts for under half, and the remainder has no known explanation. Present in this sample are under 500,000 clones, 70% to 90% of which were seen just once. Under 2% of the sample lies in the top ten. The sequenced material came from PBMCs or T cells enriched from blood (not recorded which). The receptor source for this set is a woman younger than 30 with acute COVID-19.

V and J are TRBV7-9 and TRBJ2-3, with 9 nucleotides matching TRBD2. CDR3 length: 15 amino acids. Losses at the gene ends were 6 bases for V and 1 base for J; bases not matched to a gene: 5. Germline V gives CDR1 SEHNR, CDR2 FQNEAQ (reference sequence). Here the CDR3 DNA reads TGTGCCAGCAGTTCAGGACTAGCGCGCACAGATACGCAGTATTTT. Protein sequence: CASSSGLARTDTQYF.

This chain joins TRBV28 and TRBJ2-7; D gene uncertain. Germline CDR1 is MDHEN and CDR2 is SYDVKM. V shed 8 bases and J shed 2 bases, with 13 bases lying between them. The CDR3 is made up of 13 amino acids. DNA of the CDR3: TGTGCCAGCTGTCCCGGAGTGGCCTACGAGCAGTACTTC. This codes for CASCPGVAYEQYF.

The gene calls are TRBV6-2 or TRBV6-3 and TRBJ2-7, with 14 positions matching TRBD2. CDR1 and CDR2 from the germline V gene are MNHEY and SVGEGT. The J segment lost 1 base and the V segment lost 5 bases, leaving 4 bases of the junction unmatched. The length of the CDR3 is 16 residues. The CDR3 bases are TGTGCCAGCAGTGGGACTAGCGGGAGAGGGTCCTACGAGCAGTACTTC. It specifies CASSGTSGRGSYEQYF.

This clone was seen only once. CDR3 DNA: TGTGCCAGCTCACCTTTCGGGAGTGGGGAGACAGATACGCAGTATTTT. Translated, it gives CASSPFGSGETDTQYF. V gene TRBV18 combines with J gene TRBJ2-3, with D possibly matching TRBD2 (6 bases). The CDR3 has 16 amino acids. V was cut by 3 bases and J by 3 bases, with 16 bases left in between. Germline assignment: CDR1 KGHSH and CDR2 LQKENI.

The CDR3 reads CASSFNNNVNEQFF. The CDR3, as DNA: TGTGCCAGCAGCTTTAATAACAACGTGAATGAGCAGTTCTTC. The chain is built from TRBV7-2 and TRBJ2-1; D not certain. CDR3 size: 14 residues. Germline CDR1 reads SGHTA; CDR2 reads FQGNSA. V dropped 3 bases and J dropped 7 bases, with 13 bases sitting between them.

This chain connects TRBV18 to TRBJ1-2, with D possibly matching TRBD1 (6 bases). CDR1 and CDR2 from the germline V gene are KGHSH and LQKENI. Trimming took 5 bases from V and 3 from J, leaving 13 bases between them. CDR3 length: 14 amino acids. CDR3 bases: TGTGCCAGCTCATTACAGGGAATCGACTATGGCTACACCTTC. Its protein product is CASSLQGIDYGYTF.

This sequence joins TRBV4-3 and TRBJ2-1; D possibly corresponds to TRBD1 (6 bases). CDR1 and CDR2 from the germline V gene are LGHNA and YSLEER. CDR3 length equals 14 residues. The germline V and J ends were trimmed by 3 bases and 4 bases, with 10 bases remaining between them. The CDR3 here is CASSHADRYNEQFF. The CDR3 coding sequence is TGCGCCAGCAGCCATGCCGACAGGTACAATGAGCAGTTCTTC.

Note on this clone: A junction end diverges from the germline sequence, so it may reflect a read error. V is TRBV9 and J is TRBJ2-5; 8 nucleotides match TRBD1. The germline V gene encodes CDR1 SGDLS and CDR2 YYNGEE. The CDR3 contains 15 residues. CDR3 loop: CASSVRAGSKDRVHF. Written as DNA, the CDR3 is TGTGCCAGCAGCGTAAGGGCGGGATCCAAGGACAGGGTTCACTTC.

A single count supports this clone. The DNA for the CDR3 is TGCGCCAGCAGCCAAGTACTAGCGGGGGCCTACGAGCAGTACTTC. Translated: CASSQVLAGAYEQYF. This chain links TRBV4-3 with TRBJ2-7, with 11 nucleotides matching TRBD2. CDR1 and CDR2 (germline): LGHNA, YSLEER. Losses at the gene ends were 1 base for V and 2 bases for J; bases not matched to a gene: 1. CDR3 length: 15 residues.

J is TRBJ2-7 and V is TRBV11-2; no clear D gene. Germline V gene lookup returns CDR1 SGHAT and CDR2 FQNNGV. The CDR3 is made up of 13 amino acids. Trimming stripped 1 base from V and 3 bases from J, with 7 bases between. In DNA form, the CDR3 reads TGTGCCAGCAGCTTAGCGGCTAGCTACGAGCAGTACTTC. Translation: CASSLAASYEQYF.

J is TRBJ1-2 and V is TRBV5-8, with 7 bases lining up with TRBD1. J was trimmed by 5 bases and V by 5 bases; bases with no gene match: 12. Germline CDR1 SGHTS, CDR2 YDEGEE. CDR3 length: 15 amino acids. The DNA of the CDR3 is TGTGCCAGCAGTCATAGCGGGACAGAGATTTATGGCTACACCTTC. The encoded protein is CASSHSGTEIYGYTF.

The chain combines TRBV2 with TRBJ2-7; weak D call: TRBD2 (5 bases). The CDR3 extends over 12 amino acids. In germline, CDR1 is SNHLY, CDR2 FYNNEI. Trimming left V 4 bases short and J 6 bases short, with 10 bases between. The CDR3 nucleotides read TGTGCCAGCAGTGTTAGGGAGCCCGAGCAGTACTTC. It encodes CASSVREPEQYF.

The chain carries TRBV10-1 and TRBJ2-1; 12 bases map to TRBD2. V was pared by 6 bases and J by 5 bases, with 8 bases of the junction left unmatched. The CDR3 runs 16 residues. Germline CDR1 WNHNN, CDR2 SYGVQD (reference sequence). CDR3 protein: CASSRGTSGRDNEQFF. CDR3 nucleotides: TGCGCCAGCAGCCGAGGGACTAGCGGGCGAGACAATGAGCAGTTCTTC.

The J gene is TRBJ1-2, the V gene TRBV5-6, with 11 bases identical to TRBD1. With 1 base clipped from V and 10 bases from J, the junction kept 9 bases outside the gene matches. The CDR3 totals 15 residues. Germline lookup yields CDR1 SGHDT and CDR2 YYEEEE. The CDR3 spells CASSLRPGTGGHYTF. For the CDR3, the DNA is TGTGCCAGCAGCTTGCGGCCTGGGACAGGGGGTCACTACACCTTC.

The chain is built from TRBV5-8 and TRBJ2-1; 9 bases fit TRBD2. The germline CDR1 and CDR2 sequences are SGHTS and YDEGEE. CDR3 length: 18 residues. Trimming took 0 bases from V and 0 from J; bases not matched to a gene: 7. CDR3: CASSLGLAGSSSYNEQFF. The CDR3 DNA sequence: TGTGCCAGCAGCTTGGGGCTAGCGGGATCCAGCTCCTACAATGAGCAGTTCTTC.

V gene TRBV9 combines with J gene TRBJ2-3; 11 positions agree with TRBD2. Unmatched junction bases numbered 11, after V lost 4 bases and J lost 4 bases. This CDR3 spans 17 amino acids. Germline V gives CDR1 SGDLS, CDR2 YYNGEE. CDR3 residues: CASSPGPSGRPADTQYF. As DNA, the CDR3 is TGTGCCAGCAGCCCGGGCCCTAGCGGGAGGCCGGCAGATACGCAGTATTTT.

J is TRBJ2-3 and V is TRBV9, with 9 positions matching TRBD2. The CDR3 consists of 15 residues. The V and J ends lost 0 bases and 5 bases, in that order; junction bases with no gene match: 4. The germline CDR1 and CDR2 sequences are SGDLS and YYNGEE. DNA for the CDR3: TGTGCCAGCAGCGTAGTTGCGGGAGGGGGAGATACGCAGTATTTT. Protein: CASSVVAGGGDTQYF.

This chain links TRBV19 with TRBJ1-4; D perhaps matches TRBD1 (5 bases). The length of the CDR3 is 16 residues. The germline V and J ends were trimmed by 5 bases and 4 bases, with 17 bases remaining between them. Germline CDR1 is LNHDA and CDR2 is SQIVND (reference sequence). CDR3 nucleotides: TGTGCCAGTAGTGTCCCCTGGGGCGCTTTTAATGAAAAACTGTTTTTT. Its protein product is CASSVPWGAFNEKLFF.

The genes are TRBV19 and TRBJ2-7; TRBD2 might be the D (6 bases). This CDR3 is 13 amino acids long. Trimming shortened V by 7 bases and J by 5 bases, and 15 bases separated the two germline ends. Germline assignment: CDR1 LNHDA and CDR2 SQIVND (reference sequence). CDR3 region: CASTEGRGDEQYF. Here the CDR3 DNA reads TGTGCCAGTACCGAGGGGCGGGGCGACGAGCAGTACTTC.

V is TRBV28 and J is TRBJ2-5; TRBD2 matches at 11 bases. The germline V gene encodes CDR1 MDHEN and CDR2 SYDVKM. The trim removed 6 bases at V and 5 bases at J, leaving 14 bases unmatched. This CDR3 has 17 residues. The CDR3 DNA sequence: TGTGCCAGCAGCCGTTATGTACTAGCGGGAGCATGGGAGACCCAGTACTTC. Amino acids: CASSRYVLAGAWETQYF. Complete variable domain (other parts from reference TRBV28 and TRBJ2-5): DVKVTQSSRYLVKRTGEKVFLECVQDMDHENMFWYRQDPGLGLRLIYFSYDVKMKEKGDIPEGYSVSREKKERFSLILESASTNQTSMYLCASSRYVLAGAWETQYFGPGTRLLVL.